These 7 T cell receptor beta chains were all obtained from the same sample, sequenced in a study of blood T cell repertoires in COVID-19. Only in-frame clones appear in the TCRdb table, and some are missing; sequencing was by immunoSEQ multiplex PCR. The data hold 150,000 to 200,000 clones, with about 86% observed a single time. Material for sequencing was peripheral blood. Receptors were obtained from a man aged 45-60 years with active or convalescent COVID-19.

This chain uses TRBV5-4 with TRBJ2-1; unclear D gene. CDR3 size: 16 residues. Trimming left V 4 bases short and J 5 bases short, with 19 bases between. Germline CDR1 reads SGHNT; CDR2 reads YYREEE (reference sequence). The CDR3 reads CASSPPRTFRDNEQFF. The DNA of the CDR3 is TGTGCCAGCAGCCCCCCCCGAACTTTCCGGGACAATGAGCAGTTCTTC.

The CDR3 DNA reads as TGTGCCAGCTCCCCCGGGACTAGTCGCGCCGGGGAGCTGTTTTTT. Encoded protein: CASSPGTSRAGELFF. The genes are TRBV18 and TRBJ2-2; 8 nucleotides match TRBD2. V was pared by 6 bases and J by 6 bases, with 9 bases of the junction left unmatched. Germline V CDR1 and CDR2: KGHSH, LQKENI. The length of the CDR3 is 15 residues.

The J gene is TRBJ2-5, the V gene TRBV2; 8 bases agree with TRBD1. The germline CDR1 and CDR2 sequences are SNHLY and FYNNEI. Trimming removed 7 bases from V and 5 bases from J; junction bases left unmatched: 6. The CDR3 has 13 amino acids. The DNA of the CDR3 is TGTGCCAGCAATGCAGGGGGCATGGAGACCCAGTACTTC. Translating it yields CASNAGGMETQYF.

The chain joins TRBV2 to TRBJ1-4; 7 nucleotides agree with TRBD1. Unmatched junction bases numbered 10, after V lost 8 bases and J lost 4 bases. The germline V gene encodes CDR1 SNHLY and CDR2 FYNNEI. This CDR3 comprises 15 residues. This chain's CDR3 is CASPGAGTDNEKLFF. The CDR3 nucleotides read TGTGCCAGCCCTGGGGCCGGGACAGATAATGAAAAACTGTTTTTT.

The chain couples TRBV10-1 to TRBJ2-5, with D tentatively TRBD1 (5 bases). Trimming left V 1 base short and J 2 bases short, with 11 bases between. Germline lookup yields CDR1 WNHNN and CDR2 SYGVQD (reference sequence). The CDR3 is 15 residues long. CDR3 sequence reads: CASSEYKGQQETQYF. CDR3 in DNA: TGCGCCAGCAGTGAGTATAAGGGGCAGCAAGAGACCCAGTACTTC.

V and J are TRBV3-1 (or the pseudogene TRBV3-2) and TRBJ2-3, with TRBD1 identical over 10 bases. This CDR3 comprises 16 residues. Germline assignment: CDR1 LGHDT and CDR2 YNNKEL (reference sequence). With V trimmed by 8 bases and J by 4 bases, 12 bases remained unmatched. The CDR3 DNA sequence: TGTGCCAGCCAACATGCACCGGGACAGGGGCCAGATACGCAGTATTTT. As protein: CASQHAPGQGPDTQYF.

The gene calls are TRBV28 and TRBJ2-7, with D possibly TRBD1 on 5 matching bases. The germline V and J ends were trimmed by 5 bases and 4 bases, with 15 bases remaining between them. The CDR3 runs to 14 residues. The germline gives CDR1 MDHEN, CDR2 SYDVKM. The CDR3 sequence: CASSIPQENYEQYF. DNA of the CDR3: TGTGCCAGCAGTATACCACAGGAAAATTACGAGCAGTACTTC.